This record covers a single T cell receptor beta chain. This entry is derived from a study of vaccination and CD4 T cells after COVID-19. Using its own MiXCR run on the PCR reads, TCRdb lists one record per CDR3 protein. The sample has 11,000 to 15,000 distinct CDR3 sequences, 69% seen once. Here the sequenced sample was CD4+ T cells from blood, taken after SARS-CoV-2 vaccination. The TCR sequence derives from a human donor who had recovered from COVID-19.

The CDR3 loop reads CSADPGTGGGDSPLHF. The CDR3 coding sequence is TGCAGTGCTGACCCCGGGACAGGGGGCGGCGATTCACCCCTCCACTTT. This chain uses TRBV20-1 with TRBJ1-6; 12 nucleotides line up with TRBD1. Germline CDR1 is DFQATT and CDR2 is SNEGSKA (reference sequence). The V segment lost 5 bases and the J segment 8 bases; nucleotides outside the gene matches: 10. CDR3 length: 16 residues.